Sequencing of this TCR beta chain was carried out in a study of blood T cell repertoires in COVID-19. Per germline, CDR1 SGHTA and CDR2 FQGNSA. CDR3 length equals 13 residues. The trim removed 2 bases at V and 6 bases at J, leaving 4 bases unmatched. The data were produced by immunoSEQ multiplex PCR, yet TCRdb's version contains in-frame clones alone and is incomplete. The sample lists under 250,000 clones, 65% to 85% seen once, with 5.5% in the top ten. This sequence originates from a human donor in a cohort sampled during active COVID-19. Sequencing used peripheral blood. The V gene is TRBV7-2, the J gene TRBJ2-7, with 7 bases lining up with TRBD2. CDR3 coding DNA: TGTGCCAGCAGCTTAAGACTAGCCGGCGAGCAGTACTTC. This codes for CASSLRLAGEQYF.